The 24 T cell receptor beta chains below were found in one sample sequenced in a study of cytomegalovirus exposure and HLA in healthy donors. Repertoires were generated with immunoSEQ multiplex PCR, while TCRdb's copy carries only in-frame clones and drops some. The table has approximately 230,000 clones, roughly 90% seen once; the top ten hold around 12%. The specimen sequenced was PBMCs. Every receptor here comes from a man aged 18-30 years in good health and CMV-seropositive.

The chain carries TRBV19 and TRBJ1-2; TRBD1 matches 10 bases. J gave up 5 bases and V 5 bases, and 17 bases lay outside the gene matches. This CDR3 has 18 residues. Germline V gene lookup returns CDR1 LNHDA and CDR2 SQIVND (reference sequence). The CDR3 sequence: CASSGPDRGPFEAYGYTF. The DNA for the CDR3 is TGTGCCAGTAGTGGCCCCGACAGGGGGCCTTTTGAGGCTTATGGCTACACCTTC.

The chain links TRBV2 to TRBJ2-5; no definite D call. CDR3 length equals 13 residues. Germline V lookup: CDR1 SNHLY, CDR2 FYNNEI. The V end was cut by 10 bases, the J end by 2 bases, with 14 bases between. The CDR3 region is CAISSWIQETQYF. The CDR3 bases are TGTGCCATCAGCTCCTGGATACAAGAGACCCAGTACTTC.

The chain employs TRBV28 and TRBJ2-5; D is possibly TRBD2 (6 bases). Germline V gives CDR1 MDHEN, CDR2 SYDVKM. The CDR3 has 14 residues. V dropped 2 bases and J dropped 1 base, with 8 bases sitting between them. This CDR3 is CASSLAGLQETQYF. CDR3 coding DNA: TGTGCCAGCAGTTTAGCGGGACTCCAAGAGACCCAGTACTTC. Supplemented by reference TRBV28 and TRBJ2-5, the full variable domain reads DVKVTQSSRYLVKRTGEKVFLECVQDMDHENMFWYRQDPGLGLRLIYFSYDVKMKEKGDIPEGYSVSREKKERFSLILESASTNQTSMYLCASSLAGLQETQYFGPGTRLLVL.

This chain uses TRBV4-3 with TRBJ2-1; TRBD2 is a possible D gene (5 bases). With 4 bases removed from V and 3 bases from J, the gap between germline ends came to 10 bases. The CDR3 has 14 residues. CDR1 and CDR2 from the germline V gene are LGHNA and YSLEER. The CDR3 loop reads CASSLRTSYNEQFF. DNA for the CDR3: TGCGCCAGCAGCCTACGTACTAGCTACAATGAGCAGTTCTTC.

The chain carries TRBV11-2 and TRBJ2-7; 8 bases are shared with TRBD2. V shed 4 bases and J 6 bases; nucleotides not matched to a gene: 14. In germline, CDR1 is SGHAT, CDR2 FQNNGV. There are 16 residues in the CDR3. Here the CDR3 reads CASSYRVAGRAFEQYF. Here the CDR3 DNA reads TGTGCCAGCAGCTATAGGGTAGCCGGGAGGGCGTTCGAGCAGTACTTC.

V usage is TRBV7-2 and J usage is TRBJ2-1, with D uncertain. The ends were cut back, 4 bases at V and 9 bases at J, with 16 bases in the middle. Per germline, CDR1 SGHTA and CDR2 FQGNSA. The CDR3 length is 14 residues. The CDR3 coding sequence is TGTGCCAGCAGCTCCATATCGCTGGGCGGTGAGCAGTTCTTC. It is translated as CASSSISLGGEQFF.

This chain joins TRBV6-4 and TRBJ1-4; D gene unclear. CDR3 length equals 15 residues. V was shortened by 0 bases and J by 0 bases, with 5 bases between the two germline ends. Germline CDR1 is MRHNA and CDR2 is SNTAGT. CDR3 sequence: CASSDSGATNEKLFF. As DNA, the CDR3 is TGTGCCAGCAGTGACTCGGGAGCAACTAATGAAAAACTGTTTTTT.

This clone turned up a few times. The rearrangement links TRBV2 to TRBJ2-7, with 10 bases that match TRBD1. Trimming cost V 6 bases and J 3 bases; bases outside gene matches: 17. Germline CDR1 reads SNHLY; CDR2 reads FYNNEI. This CDR3 has 18 residues. CDR3 amino acids: CASRSDRGFGPQSYEQYF. The CDR3 DNA reads as TGTGCCAGCAGGTCGGACAGGGGGTTTGGGCCCCAAAGCTACGAGCAGTACTTC. The full variable domain, rest sourced from reference TRBV2 and TRBJ2-7, is EPEVTQTPSHQVTQMGQEVILRCVPISNHLYFYWYRQILGQKVEFLVSFYNNEISEKSEIFDDQFSVERPDGSNFTLKIRSTKLEDSAMYFCASRSDRGFGPQSYEQYFGPGTRLTVT.

The CDR3 loop reads CASSVAPVVGNEQFF. The CDR3 region has the DNA TGTGCCAGCAGCGTAGCTCCCGTCGTGGGGAATGAGCAGTTCTTC. The chain recombines TRBV9 with TRBJ2-1, with no clear D. This CDR3 spans 15 amino acids. The V end lost 0 bases, the J end lost 7 bases, and 14 bases lay between the germline ends. Per germline, CDR1 SGDLS and CDR2 YYNGEE.

The chain is built from TRBV6-6 and TRBJ2-3, with 7 bases fitting TRBD2. Germline CDR1 MNHNY, CDR2 SVGAGI (reference sequence). The CDR3 covers 15 residues. V lost 7 bases and J lost 2; bases outside the gene matches: 9. Here the CDR3 reads CASIMSGRTTDTQYF. CDR3 nucleotide sequence: TGTGCCAGCATTATGTCCGGGAGGACCACAGATACGCAGTATTTT.

The chain has TRBV28 and TRBJ1-4; 8 bases fit TRBD1. Germline CDR1 and CDR2: MDHEN and SYDVKM. The CDR3 covers 16 residues. V lost 1 base to trimming and J lost 5 bases; unmatched junction nucleotides: 6. The DNA of the CDR3 is TGTGCCAGCAGTTTATTCGGACAGGGAATAAATGAAAAACTGTTTTTT. Amino acid sequence: CASSLFGQGINEKLFF.

This clone has at least ten counts. The DNA of the CDR3 is TGTGCCAGCAGTGAATTGAGTACAGGTCGTCAGCCCCAGCATTTT. Amino acid sequence: CASSELSTGRQPQHF. V usage is TRBV2 and J usage is TRBJ1-5, with D maybe TRBD1 (5 bases). Between the trimmed V and J ends, which lost 2 bases and 6 bases, there was a span of 14 bases. Per germline, CDR1 SNHLY and CDR2 FYNNEI. This CDR3 is built from 15 residues.

This chain connects TRBV2 to TRBJ2-5; the D is unclear. Germline values: CDR1 SNHLY, CDR2 FYNNEI. Trimming took off 4 bases at V and 0 bases at J, with 6 bases between the two ends. There are 13 residues in the CDR3. As DNA, the CDR3 is TGTGCCAGCAGTGTGCGTTACCAAGAGACCCAGTACTTC. Translation gives CASSVRYQETQYF.

The chain recombines TRBV5-6 with TRBJ2-1; D is unresolved. Germline lookup yields CDR1 SGHDT and CDR2 YYEEEE. Deletions cut 10 bases from V and 5 bases from J, with 13 bases between. The CDR3 has 12 residues. The CDR3 spells CAAETENNEQFF. The CDR3 region has the DNA TGTGCCGCCGAGACGGAAAACAATGAGCAGTTCTTC.

V usage is TRBV4-3 and J usage is TRBJ2-7; D unresolved. There are 14 residues in the CDR3. CDR1 and CDR2 from the germline V gene are LGHNA and YSLEER. With 4 bases removed from V and 1 base from J, the gap between germline ends came to 11 bases. CDR3 in amino acids: CASSLRLGSYEQYF. The CDR3 bases are TGCGCCAGCAGCCTTCGACTTGGATCCTACGAGCAGTACTTC.

V is TRBV6-5 and J is TRBJ2-3; D unclear. CDR3 length: 11 residues. Deletions cut 8 bases from V and 2 bases from J, with 5 bases between. Germline CDR1 is MNHEY and CDR2 is SVGAGI. CDR3 nucleotides: TGTGCCAGCGGTCCCACAGATACGCAGTATTTT. It translates to CASGPTDTQYF.

The sample holds one count of this clone. V gene TRBV29-1 combines with J gene TRBJ1-5; 8 bases line up with TRBD1. V dropped 5 bases and J dropped 2; count of bases not matched to a gene: 2. The CDR3 sequence is 13 residues long. Germline assignment: CDR1 SQVTM and CDR2 ANQGSEA. The CDR3 DNA reads as TGCAGCGTTTTGACAGGGGGCAATCAGCCCCAGCATTTT. This translates into CSVLTGGNQPQHF.

The V call is TRBV4-1, the J call TRBJ1-2, with D uncertain. Germline CDR1 MGHRA, CDR2 YSYEKL. The CDR3 is 14 residues long. Trimming removed 0 bases at V and 0 bases at J, with 5 bases between. The CDR3 coding sequence is TGCGCCAGCAGCCAAGATCGCTCTAACTATGGCTACACCTTC. Its protein is CASSQDRSNYGYTF.

V usage is TRBV27 and J usage is TRBJ2-7; TRBD1 matches 10 bases. The ends lost 5 bases at V and 3 bases at J; junction bases unmatched: 7. Germline values: CDR1 MNHEY, CDR2 SMNVEV (reference sequence). This CDR3 region has 15 residues. CDR3 sequence reads: CASSAPGQGIYEQYF. CDR3 nucleotides: TGTGCCAGCAGTGCACCGGGACAGGGGATCTACGAGCAGTACTTC.

The CDR3 nucleotides are TGCGCCAGCAGCCCGGGACTAGCGGGTTACGAGCAGTACTTC. Translating it yields CASSPGLAGYEQYF. The J gene is TRBJ2-7, the V gene TRBV5-1; 12 positions match TRBD2. The germline gives CDR1 SGHRS, CDR2 YFSETQ. V trimming: 4 bases; J trimming: 4 bases; junction bases outside the gene matches: 3. The CDR3 is made up of 14 amino acids.

To note about this clone: Different DNA sequences within this sample yield the same CDR3. The chain employs TRBV7-7 and TRBJ1-1; no definite D call. From germline, CDR1 is SSHAT and CDR2 FNYEAQ (reference sequence). CDR3 length: 13 amino acids. V was pared by 1 base and J by 0 bases, with 3 bases between. DNA for the CDR3: TGTGCCAGCAGCTTAGATTTGAACACTGAAGCTTTCTTT. It translates to CASSLDLNTEAFF.

The chain carries TRBV27 and TRBJ1-1, with D perhaps TRBD1 (6 bases). CDR3 length: 15 amino acids. Per the germline V gene, CDR1 is MNHEY and CDR2 is SMNVEV (reference sequence). V was shortened by 2 bases and J by 4 bases, with 14 bases between the two germline ends. The CDR3 loop reads CASSLIGGLGTEAFF. DNA of the CDR3: TGTGCCAGCAGTTTAATTGGGGGGCTGGGCACTGAAGCTTTCTTT.

This clone is a singleton in its sample. The chain combines TRBV27 with TRBJ2-3; 11 bases agree with TRBD2. Trimming at V came to 4 bases and at J to 6 bases, leaving 3 bases not matched to a gene. This CDR3 has 14 residues. CDR1 MNHEY and CDR2 SMNVEV come from the germline V gene (reference sequence). The CDR3, as DNA: TGTGCCAGCAGTTCTGCTAGCGGGAGGGATACGCAGTATTTT. It is translated as CASSSASGRDTQYF.

This chain joins TRBV18 and TRBJ2-5; TRBD1 aligns across 7 bases. V trimming: 3 bases; J trimming: 3 bases; junction bases outside the gene matches: 4. CDR3 length: 14 residues. Germline loops: CDR1 KGHSH, CDR2 LQKENI. This chain's CDR3 is CASSPRDSKETQYF. In DNA form, the CDR3 reads TGTGCCAGCTCACCCCGGGACAGCAAAGAGACCCAGTACTTC.